This TCR beta chain was captured in a study of CD8 T cells in ankylosing spondylitis. V dropped 8 bases and J dropped 1 base, with 11 bases sitting between them. CDR3 size: 13 residues. This clonotype was observed a single time. With molecular barcodes, quantitative 5'-RACE was used to make the TCR beta libraries. Each CDR3 protein is one row after TCRdb ran MiXCR on the 5' RACE reads. The profile shows some 270,000 distinct CDR3 sequences, roughly 32% of them singletons. The chain links TRBV12-3 or TRBV12-4 to TRBJ1-1; D ambiguous. The sequence was collected from a male donor with ankylosing spondylitis or in good health (not recorded which). Material: blood, either unsorted or a sorted T cell fraction (not recorded which). The CDR3 bases are TGTGCCAGCGCTGCTAACCCGAACACTGAAGCTTTCTTT. Translation: CASAANPNTEAFF.